Sequencing of this T cell receptor beta chain was carried out in a study of OX40 agonist ivuxolimab in advanced cancers. Background on the whole study: The costimulatory receptor OX40 (CD134) was targeted by ivuxolimab, a fully human IgG2 agonistic monoclonal antibody. Intravenous ivuxolimab was administered to patients every 2 weeks at six dose levels: 0.01, 0.1, 0.3, 1.5, 3 and 10 mg/kg. Of the approximately 54 dose-escalation patients, hepatocellular carcinoma was present in some 19, melanoma in approximately 15, renal cell carcinoma in 9 and head and neck cancer in 9. In the dose-escalation cohort, 82.7% of patients were male, and the mean age was approximately 60 years with a range of roughly 23 to 79. Patients were allowed to have had prior anti-PD-1, anti-PD-L1 or anti-CTLA-4 therapy, and about 40% of the dose-escalation patients had been treated with checkpoint inhibitors. Three dose-escalation patients achieved partial responses, one with hepatocellular carcinoma and two with cutaneous melanoma. Peripheral TCRbeta sequencing aimed to test whether ivuxolimab altered TCR sequence diversity and caused clonal T-cell expansion. The paper covers the monotherapy dose-escalation part of the phase I ivuxolimab trial, which included N of about 50 patients.

Patients with autoimmune disease history or receiving systemic immunosuppression were excluded from the trial. Peripheral blood for TCR sequencing was collected from all dose cohorts at baseline, on cycle 4 day 1, and on cycle 7 day 1. The samples were drawn from a first-in-human, open-label, multicenter phase I dose-escalation trial of ivuxolimab. Adults with locally advanced or metastatic melanoma, renal cell, hepatocellular, or head and neck squamous cell carcinoma were enrolled in the trial. Before TCR sequencing, CD4+ T cells and CD8+ T cells from peripheral blood were sorted into separate populations. Of note for this clone: What this receptor recognizes is not known. The sample holds no much larger clone one base away, and base qualities are not on file.

Overall study results and their limits: In partial responders in the 0.1-3.0 mg/kg groups, normalized peripheral clonal expansion was found to be among the lowest, especially among CD8+ T cells. Low levels of normalized T-cell clonal expansion were also shown by some nonresponding patients. After ivuxolimab, expanded clones were on average more numerous among CD8+ T cells than among CD4+ T cells. The antigen specificity of the clonally expanded peripheral T cells was not determined. At doses from 0.1 to 3.0 mg/kg, clonal expansion was seen in both CD4+ and CD8+ blood T cells between baseline and week 6.

To sequence the TCRbeta CDR3 region, genomic DNA was isolated from the sorted cells. TCRbeta CDR3 regions were sequenced using the immunoSEQ Assay. The immuneACCESS repertoire file appears here via TCRdb, limited to in-frame rearrangements. These files lack a portion of the clones; in checked studies, under half of the deficit traces to unresolved V genes, and the cause of the others is not known. Counted in this sample were fewer than 40,000 clones; about three quarters of them appeared once. The leading ten clones occupy roughly 10% of the sample. The CDR3 runs 21 residues from the cysteine to the phenylalanine. The CDR3 DNA has 63 bases and is translated from base 1. V is trimmed back by 4 bases and J by 0 bases, and the junction contains 15 bases that no gene match accounts for. From the germline V gene, CDR1 is SGHTA and CDR2 is FQGTGA.

This chain joins TRBV7-3 to TRBJ2-1; 13 junctional bases match TRBD2. The receptor was derived from an adult with an advanced solid tumor such as melanoma, head and neck, liver or kidney cancer. Here the sequenced sample was CD4+ or CD8+ T cells sorted from blood, taken in a trial of the OX40 agonist ivuxolimab. The DNA sequence is as follows: TGTGCCAGCAGCTCTCAGGGAGGGGGACTAGCGGGGTTAAGCTCCTACAATGAGCAGTTCTTC. This sequence encodes CASSSQGGGLAGLSSYNEQFF.